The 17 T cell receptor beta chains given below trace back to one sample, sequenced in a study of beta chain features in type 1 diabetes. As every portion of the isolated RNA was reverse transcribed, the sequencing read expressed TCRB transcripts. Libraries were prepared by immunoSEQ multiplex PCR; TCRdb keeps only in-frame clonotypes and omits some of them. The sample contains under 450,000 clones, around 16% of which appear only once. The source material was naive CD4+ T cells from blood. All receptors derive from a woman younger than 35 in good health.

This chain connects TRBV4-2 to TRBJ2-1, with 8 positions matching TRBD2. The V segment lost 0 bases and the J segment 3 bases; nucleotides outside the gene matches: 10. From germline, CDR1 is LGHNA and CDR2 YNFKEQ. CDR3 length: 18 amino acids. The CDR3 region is CASSQEEYSGTSYNEQFF. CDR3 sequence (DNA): TGTGCCAGCAGCCAAGAGGAGTACTCCGGGACTAGCTACAATGAGCAGTTCTTC.

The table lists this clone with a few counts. The CDR3 DNA reads TGTGCCTGGAGCTTACAGGGGACGACCCAGTACTTC. Its protein product is CAWSLQGTTQYF. The rearrangement uses TRBV30 and TRBJ2-5; 7 positions match TRBD1. CDR1 and CDR2 from the germline V gene are GTSNPN and SVGIG (reference sequence). Trimming removed 3 bases from V and 7 bases from J; junction bases left unmatched: 5. CDR3 length equals 12 residues. The whole variable domain, filled in from reference TRBV30 and TRBJ2-5, reads SQTIHQWPATLVQPVGSPLSLECTVEGTSNPNLYWYRQAAGRGLQLLFYSVGIGQISSEVPQNLSASRPQDRQFILSSKKLLLSDSGFYLCAWSLQGTTQYFGPGTRLLVL.

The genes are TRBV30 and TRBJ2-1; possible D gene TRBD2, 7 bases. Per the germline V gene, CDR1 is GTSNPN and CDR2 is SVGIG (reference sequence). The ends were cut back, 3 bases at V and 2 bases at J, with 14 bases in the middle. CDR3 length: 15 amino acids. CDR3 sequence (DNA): TGTGCCTGGAGGAGGGGGGGCATCACCTACAATGAGCAGTTCTTC. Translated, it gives CAWRRGGITYNEQFF.

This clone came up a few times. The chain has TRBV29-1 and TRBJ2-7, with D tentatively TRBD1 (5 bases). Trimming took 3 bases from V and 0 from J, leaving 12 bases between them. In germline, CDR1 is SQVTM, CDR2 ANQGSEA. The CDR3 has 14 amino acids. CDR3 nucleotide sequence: TGCAGCGTTGAGGCAGGGCCCACCTCCTACGAGCAGTACTTC. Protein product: CSVEAGPTSYEQYF.

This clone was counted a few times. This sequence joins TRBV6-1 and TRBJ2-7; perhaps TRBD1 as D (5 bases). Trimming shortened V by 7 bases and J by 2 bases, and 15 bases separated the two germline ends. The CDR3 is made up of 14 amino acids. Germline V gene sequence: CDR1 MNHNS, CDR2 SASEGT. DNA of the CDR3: TGTGCCAGCACCATTGACAGCCGAGCCTACGAGCAGTACTTC. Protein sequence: CASTIDSRAYEQYF.

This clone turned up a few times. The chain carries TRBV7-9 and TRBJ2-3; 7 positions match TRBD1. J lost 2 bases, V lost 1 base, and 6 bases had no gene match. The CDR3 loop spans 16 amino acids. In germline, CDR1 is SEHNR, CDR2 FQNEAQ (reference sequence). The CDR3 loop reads CASSLGAGTVTDTQYF. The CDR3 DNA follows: TGTGCCAGCAGCTTAGGGGCCGGGACAGTCACAGATACGCAGTATTTT.

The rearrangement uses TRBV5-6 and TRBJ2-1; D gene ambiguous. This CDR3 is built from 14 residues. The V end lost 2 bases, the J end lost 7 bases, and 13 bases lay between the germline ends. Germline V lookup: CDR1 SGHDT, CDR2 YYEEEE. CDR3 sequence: CASSFETVRNEQFF. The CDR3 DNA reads TGTGCCAGCAGCTTCGAGACTGTACGAAATGAGCAGTTCTTC.

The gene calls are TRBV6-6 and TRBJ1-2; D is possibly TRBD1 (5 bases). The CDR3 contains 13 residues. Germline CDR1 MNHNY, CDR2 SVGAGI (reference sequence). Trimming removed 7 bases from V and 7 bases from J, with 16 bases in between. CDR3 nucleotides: TGTGCCAGCACCAGGGAAAGGGAAGGTGGCTACACCTTC. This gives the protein CASTREREGGYTF.

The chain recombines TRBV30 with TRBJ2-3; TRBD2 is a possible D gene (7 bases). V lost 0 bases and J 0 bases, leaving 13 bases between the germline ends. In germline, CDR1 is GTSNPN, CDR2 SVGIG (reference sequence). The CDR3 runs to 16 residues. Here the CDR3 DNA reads TGTGCCTGGAGTGTAAGGGGGGGCTCTAGCACAGATACGCAGTATTTT. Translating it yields CAWSVRGGSSTDTQYF.

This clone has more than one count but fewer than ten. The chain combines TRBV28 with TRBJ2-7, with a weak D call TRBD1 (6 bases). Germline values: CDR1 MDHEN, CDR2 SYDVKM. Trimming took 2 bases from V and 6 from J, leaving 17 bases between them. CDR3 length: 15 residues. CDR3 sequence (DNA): TGTGCCAGCAGTTTACAGGGGTGGGGCTCTCGCGAGCAGTACTTC. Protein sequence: CASSLQGWGSREQYF.

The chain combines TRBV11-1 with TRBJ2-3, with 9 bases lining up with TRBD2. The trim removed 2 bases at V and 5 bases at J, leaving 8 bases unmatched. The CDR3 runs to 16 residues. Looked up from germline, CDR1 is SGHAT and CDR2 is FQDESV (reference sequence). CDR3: CASSLRGGRAKDTQYF. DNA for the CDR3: TGTGCCAGCAGCTTACGGGGCGGGAGGGCCAAAGATACGCAGTATTTT. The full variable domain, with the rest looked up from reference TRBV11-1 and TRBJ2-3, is EAEVAQSPRYKITEKSQAVAFWCDPISGHATLYWYRQILGQGPELLVQFQDESVVDDSQLPKDRFSAERLKGVDSTLKIQPAELGDSAMYLCASSLRGGRAKDTQYFGPGTRLTVL.

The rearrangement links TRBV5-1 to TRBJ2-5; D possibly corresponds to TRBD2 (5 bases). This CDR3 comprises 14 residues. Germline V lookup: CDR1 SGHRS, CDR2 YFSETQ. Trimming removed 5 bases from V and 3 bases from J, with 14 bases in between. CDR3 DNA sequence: TGCGCCAGCAGGACGCAGCGGAGCGAAGAGACCCAGTACTTC. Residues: CASRTQRSEETQYF. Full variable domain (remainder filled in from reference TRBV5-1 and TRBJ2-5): KAGVTQTPRYLIKTRGQQVTLSCSPISGHRSVSWYQQTPGQGLQFLFEYFSETQRNKGNFPGRFSGRQFSNSRSEMNVSTLELGDSALYLCASRTQRSEETQYFGPGTRLLVL.

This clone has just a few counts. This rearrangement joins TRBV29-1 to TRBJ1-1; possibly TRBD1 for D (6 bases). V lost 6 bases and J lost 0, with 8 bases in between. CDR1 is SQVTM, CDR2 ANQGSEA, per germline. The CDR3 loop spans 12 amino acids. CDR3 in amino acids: CSVGTMNTEAFF. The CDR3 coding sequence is TGCAGCGTCGGGACAATGAACACTGAAGCTTTCTTT.

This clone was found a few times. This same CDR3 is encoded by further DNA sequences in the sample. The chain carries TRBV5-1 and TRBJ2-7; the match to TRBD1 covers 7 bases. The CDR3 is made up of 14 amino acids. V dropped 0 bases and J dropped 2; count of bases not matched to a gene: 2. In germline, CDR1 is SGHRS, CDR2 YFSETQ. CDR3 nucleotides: TGCGCCAGCAGCTTGGGGACAGGCACCTACGAGCAGTACTTC. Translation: CASSLGTGTYEQYF. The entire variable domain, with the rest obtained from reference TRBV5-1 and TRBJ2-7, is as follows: KAGVTQTPRYLIKTRGQQVTLSCSPISGHRSVSWYQQTPGQGLQFLFEYFSETQRNKGNFPGRFSGRQFSNSRSEMNVSTLELGDSALYLCASSLGTGTYEQYFGPGTRLTVT.

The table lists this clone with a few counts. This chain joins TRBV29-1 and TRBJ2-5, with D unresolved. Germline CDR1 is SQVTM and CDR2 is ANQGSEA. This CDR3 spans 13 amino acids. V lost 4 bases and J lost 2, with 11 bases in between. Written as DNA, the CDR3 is TGCAGCGTTGGCCTATTAATACAAGAGACCCAGTACTTC. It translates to CSVGLLIQETQYF.

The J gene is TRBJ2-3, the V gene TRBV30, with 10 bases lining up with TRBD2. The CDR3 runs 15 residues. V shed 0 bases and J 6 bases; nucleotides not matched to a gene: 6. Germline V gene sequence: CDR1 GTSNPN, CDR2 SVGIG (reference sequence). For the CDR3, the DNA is TGTGCCTGGAGTGTATTTAGCGGGAGGAGTGATACGCAGTATTTT. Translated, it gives CAWSVFSGRSDTQYF.

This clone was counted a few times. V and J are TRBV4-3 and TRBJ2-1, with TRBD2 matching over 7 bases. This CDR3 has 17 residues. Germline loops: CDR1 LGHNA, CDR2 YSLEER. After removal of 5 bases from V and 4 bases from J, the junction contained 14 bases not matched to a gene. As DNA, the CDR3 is TGCGCCAGCAGCACTCACGCGGGAGAATCGTGGTACAATGAGCAGTTCTTC. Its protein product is CASSTHAGESWYNEQFF.